This passage covers 21 T cell receptor beta chains from one sample sequenced in a study of vaccination and CD4 T cells after COVID-19. As for treatment: roughly 10-day PBMC culture with coronavirus spike peptide pools or control peptides (ViraFEST assay). Unexposed donor CD4+ T cells predated the COVID-19 pandemic, collected 2011-2018. These receptors are not linked to any known antigen. Sequenced with the Oncomine TCR Beta short-read assay was DNA taken from cultured CD4+ T cells. TCRdb ran MiXCR on the PCR reads and lists one entry per CDR3 protein. Here the sample spans some 7,000 distinct CDR3 sequences, around 40% being singletons. The sequenced sample was CD4+ T cells from blood, cultured in vitro. All receptors derive from a human donor in good health.

This rearrangement joins TRBV7-2 to TRBJ2-7; 9 positions agree with TRBD2. The CDR3 runs 15 residues. V lost 1 base, J lost 7 bases, and 8 bases stayed unmatched. The V gene's germline CDR1 is SGHTA and CDR2 FQGNSA. In nucleotides, the CDR3 is TGTGCCAGCAGCTTAGAACTAGCGGGTCGGGGAGAGCAGTACTTC. This codes for CASSLELAGRGEQYF.

CDR3 nucleotide sequence: TGTGCCAGCACTTCTCCCCGAGCCGGGGAGCTGTTTTTT. As protein: CASTSPRAGELFF. The V and J genes are TRBV7-8 and TRBJ2-2; D is ambiguous. The CDR3 contains 13 residues. V lost 7 bases and J 6 bases, leaving 12 bases between the germline ends. Per germline, CDR1 SGHVS and CDR2 FQNEAQ.

The V and J genes are TRBV5-4 and TRBJ2-2; 7 positions match TRBD1. CDR1 is SGHNT and CDR2 is YYREEE in the germline V gene (reference sequence). CDR3 length equals 15 residues. The V and J ends lost 0 bases and 5 bases, in that order; junction bases with no gene match: 4. CDR3 nucleotide sequence: TGTGCCAGCAGCTTGGAGAGGGGGCGGACCGGGGAGCTGTTTTTT. Amino acids: CASSLERGRTGELFF.

The chain combines TRBV27 with TRBJ1-1; 7 bases align to TRBD1. The CDR3 length is 14 residues. In germline, CDR1 is MNHEY, CDR2 SMNVEV (reference sequence). V shed 3 bases, J shed 6 bases, and the junction held 7 bases outside the gene matches. This CDR3 is CASSFLDRVAEAFF. CDR3 nucleotide sequence: TGTGCCAGCAGTTTCCTAGACAGGGTTGCTGAAGCTTTCTTT.

The J gene is TRBJ1-1, the V gene TRBV2; no clear D. V dropped 3 bases and J dropped 1 base, with 6 bases sitting between them. There are 13 residues in the CDR3. Germline CDR1 is SNHLY and CDR2 is FYNNEI. CDR3 loop: CASSDVWNTEAFF. CDR3 nucleotides: TGTGCCAGCAGTGATGTATGGAACACTGAAGCTTTCTTT.

The rearrangement uses TRBV7-2 and TRBJ2-1; tentative D call: TRBD2 (5 bases). CDR3 length equals 12 residues. Germline assignment: CDR1 SGHTA and CDR2 FQGNSA. V was clipped by 5 bases and J by 7 bases, with 9 bases between them. CDR3 sequence reads: CASSLDWNEQFF. CDR3 coding DNA: TGTGCCAGCAGCCTGGACTGGAATGAGCAGTTCTTC.

This clonotype has a handful of counts. V usage is TRBV7-2 and J usage is TRBJ2-2, with 7 nucleotides matching TRBD1. The CDR3 is made up of 15 amino acids. The germline gives CDR1 SGHTA, CDR2 FQGNSA. With V trimmed by 2 bases and J by 4 bases, 4 bases remained unmatched. The chain's CDR3 is CASSLRGQSTGELFF. Here the CDR3 DNA reads TGTGCCAGCAGCTTAAGGGGACAGAGCACCGGGGAGCTGTTTTTT.

The rearrangement links TRBV5-6 to TRBJ2-7, with 9 positions matching TRBD1. The V gene's germline CDR1 is SGHDT and CDR2 YYEEEE. V was pared by 4 bases and J by 2 bases, with 10 bases of the junction left unmatched. The CDR3 covers 16 residues. The DNA for the CDR3 is TGTGCCAGCAGCCTCACCGGGACAGGGAGGCCCTACGAGCAGTACTTC. Translating it yields CASSLTGTGRPYEQYF. Looking up the rest from reference TRBV5-6 and TRBJ2-7 gives the full variable domain: DAGVTQSPTHLIKTRGQQVTLRCSPKSGHDTVSWYQQALGQGPQFIFQYYEEEERQRGNFPDRFSGHQFPNYSSELNVNALLLGDSALYLCASSLTGTGRPYEQYFGPGTRLTVT.

The V gene is TRBV19, the J gene TRBJ1-1; 7 nucleotides agree with TRBD1. V shed 4 bases, J shed 9 bases, and the junction held 5 bases outside the gene matches. This CDR3 comprises 12 residues. Looked up from germline, CDR1 is LNHDA and CDR2 is SQIVND (reference sequence). The CDR3 protein is CASSNRGGQAFF. CDR3 sequence (DNA): TGTGCCAGTAGTAACAGGGGAGGGCAAGCTTTCTTT.

The V gene is TRBV6-2 or TRBV6-3, the J gene TRBJ2-5, with D possibly TRBD1 on 6 matching bases. The germline V and J ends were trimmed by 5 bases and 0 bases, with 13 bases remaining between them. The CDR3 is 15 residues long. Germline CDR1 MNHEY, CDR2 SVGEGT. The CDR3: CASSIWGTHQETQYF. CDR3 sequence (DNA): TGTGCCAGCAGTATTTGGGGGACACACCAAGAGACCCAGTACTTC.

J is TRBJ2-7 and V is TRBV4-2, with 14 positions matching TRBD2. V was pared by 2 bases and J by 1 base, with 4 bases of the junction left unmatched. CDR1 is LGHNA and CDR2 is YNFKEQ in the germline V gene. This CDR3 region has 17 residues. The CDR3 nucleotides read TGTGCCAGCAGCCAACCCGGGACTAGCGGGGGATCCTACGAGCAGTACTTC. Protein: CASSQPGTSGGSYEQYF.

This chain connects TRBV10-3 to TRBJ2-3, with TRBD1 matching 10 bases. CDR1 and CDR2 from the germline V gene are ENHRY and SYGVKD. CDR3 size: 14 residues. The V gene end was trimmed by 6 bases and the J gene end by 4 bases; junction bases not matched to a gene: 4. The CDR3 is CAIRPGQGADTQYF. Here the CDR3 DNA reads TGTGCCATCAGGCCCGGACAGGGGGCAGATACGCAGTATTTT.

The table lists this clonotype with a few counts. Here the CDR3 DNA reads TGCAGTGCTAGCGGGAGACTAGCGGGAGGGCCATTAGCTAATGAGCAGTTCTTC. It encodes CSASGRLAGGPLANEQFF. The V and J genes are TRBV20-1 and TRBJ2-1; 14 bases agree with TRBD2. V lost 3 bases to trimming and J lost 7 bases; unmatched junction nucleotides: 14. This CDR3 spans 18 amino acids. In germline, CDR1 is DFQATT, CDR2 SNEGSKA (reference sequence).

In its sample, this clonotype was seen a few times. The J gene is TRBJ1-6, the V gene TRBV30; 8 nucleotides match TRBD1. V shed 4 bases, J shed 8 bases, and the junction held 7 bases outside the gene matches. The germline V gene encodes CDR1 GTSNPN and CDR2 SVGIG (reference sequence). The CDR3 totals 14 residues. CDR3: CAWMNRGWDSPLHF. Written as DNA, the CDR3 is TGTGCCTGGATGAACAGGGGGTGGGATTCACCCCTCCACTTT.

This clonotype was seen more than once but under ten times. The chain links TRBV27 to TRBJ2-5, with 7 bases lining up with TRBD2. In germline, CDR1 is MNHEY, CDR2 SMNVEV (reference sequence). The trim removed 4 bases at V and 5 bases at J, leaving 16 bases unmatched. The CDR3 sequence is 17 residues long. This chain's CDR3 is CASSSWVNKAGFETQYF. The DNA for the CDR3 is TGTGCCAGCAGTTCATGGGTAAATAAAGCGGGATTTGAGACCCAGTACTTC.

A single count supports this clonotype. The chain has TRBV25-1 and TRBJ1-4; 7 bases are a match to TRBD1. Germline V gene lookup returns CDR1 MGHDK and CDR2 SYGVNS. This CDR3 is 15 amino acids long. After removal of 0 bases from V and 13 bases from J, the junction contained 11 bases not matched to a gene. As DNA, the CDR3 is TGTGCCAGCAGTGAATATAAAGGGGGACAGCATAGACTGTTTTTT. Protein product: CASSEYKGGQHRLFF.

This clonotype was seen a handful of times. This chain joins TRBV20-1 and TRBJ2-3; no reliable D call. The CDR3 totals 13 residues. Germline CDR1 is DFQATT and CDR2 is SNEGSKA (reference sequence). Trimming shortened V by 6 bases and J by 2 bases, and 12 bases separated the two germline ends. CDR3 loop: CSALTVITDTQYF. In DNA form, the CDR3 reads TGCAGTGCCCTGACCGTGATCACAGATACGCAGTATTTT.

This clonotype was seen a few times. One junction end does not reproduce the germline sequence, and a read error may be involved. The CDR3 DNA reads TGTGCCAGCAGCTTAGCGGTTCCCGACGGAACCTATGGCTACGCCTTC. Protein product: CASSLAVPDGTYGYAF. The chain joins TRBV7-9 to TRBJ1-2; no reliable D call. CDR3 length equals 16 residues. Per germline, CDR1 SEHNR and CDR2 FQNEAQ (reference sequence).

The chain uses TRBV28 and TRBJ1-2; D gene uncertain. The CDR3 loop spans 14 amino acids. V was shortened by 2 bases and J by 2 bases, with 9 bases between the two germline ends. From germline, CDR1 is MDHEN and CDR2 SYDVKM. The CDR3 here is CASSLPGENYGYTF. CDR3 in DNA: TGTGCCAGCAGTTTACCAGGAGAAAACTATGGCTACACCTTC.

Within the sample, this clonotype is medium-sized. The J gene is TRBJ1-6, the V gene TRBV20-1; perhaps TRBD1 as D (6 bases). The CDR3 runs to 15 residues. The germline V and J ends were trimmed by 5 bases and 5 bases, with 16 bases remaining between them. The germline V gene has CDR1 DFQATT and CDR2 SNEGSKA (reference sequence). The CDR3 DNA follows: TGCAGTGCTCAGCACGGGGGGGCGAATAATTCACCCCTCCACTTT. It yields the protein CSAQHGGANNSPLHF.

The rearrangement links TRBV6-1 to TRBJ2-7, with D perhaps being TRBD1 or TRBD2 (5 bases each). V was trimmed by 7 bases and J by 1 base, leaving 11 bases between them. The germline CDR1 and CDR2 sequences are MNHNS and SASEGT. CDR3 length: 13 residues. The DNA for the CDR3 is TGTGCCAGCACCTCAGGGAGTTCCTACGAGCAGTACTTC. Residues: CASTSGSSYEQYF.